This is a list of T cell receptor beta chains from one sample in a study of blood T cell repertoires in COVID-19. Generated by immunoSEQ multiplex PCR, the TCRdb table keeps only in-frame clones and is missing some. The table has fewer than 200,000 clones, approximately 81% seen once; the top ten hold 5.6%. Sequencing used PBMCs or T cells enriched from blood (not recorded which). The receptors here all came from a woman aged 40-49 years with acute COVID-19. Each CDR3 is given with its conserved first and last residue. The order of the fields is J gene, D gene, clone size, V gene, CDR3 DNA, CDR3 protein. D genes are given only for firm matches. Rows give clone size only sometimes, using once, few, many, or a class for an expanded clone.

TRBJ1-1	TRBD1	NA	TRBV7-9	TGTGCCAGCAGCTTAGATGGGACAGGGAAGACTGAAGCTTTCTTT	CASSLDGTGKTEAFF
TRBJ2-6	NA	NA	TRBV18	TGTGCCAGCTCCAATCCTACGCAGGGCCACTCCTCTGGGGCCAACGTCCTGACTTTC	CASSNPTQGHSSGANVLTF
TRBJ1-2	TRBD1	few	TRBV6-6	TGTGCCAGCCGCCTAGACGGGACAGCGTATGGCTACACCTTC	CASRLDGTAYGYTF
TRBJ2-1	TRBD2	NA	TRBV30	TGTGCCGGGCGCGGGGGGGCCCTCTTGTACAATGAGCAGTTCTTC	CAGRGGALLYNEQFF
TRBJ1-2	NA	NA	TRBV4-2	TGTGCCAGCAGCCAAGAGCAATCGAGTTATGGCTACACCTTC	CASSQEQSSYGYTF
TRBJ2-2	TRBD2	NA	TRBV2	TGTGCCAGCAGTACTAGCGGGAGGGACACCGGGGAGCTGTTTTTT	CASSTSGRDTGELFF
TRBJ2-2	TRBD2	NA	TRBV6-1	TGTGCCAGCAGTGAAAATCCTGCCGGACTAGCGGGAGTGGACACCGGGGAGCTGTTTTTT	CASSENPAGLAGVDTGELFF
TRBJ2-3	TRBD2	once	TRBV4-1	TGCGCCAGCAGCCAAGCCCGACTAGCGGGACAGAGCACAGATACGCAGTATTTT	CASSQARLAGQSTDTQYF
TRBJ2-1	TRBD2	NA	TRBV24-1	TGTGCCACCAGTGATCCAACAGGACTAGCTACCGGTGAGCAGTTCTTC	CATSDPTGLATGEQFF
TRBJ2-1	TRBD2	NA	TRBV19	TGTGCCAGTAGTGGGGGACTAGCGGGAGGGCTTGAGCAGTTCTTC	CASSGGLAGGLEQFF
TRBJ2-1	TRBD2	NA	TRBV5-1	TGCGCCAGCAGCTTGGACCCTAGCGGGAGCTCCTACAATGAGCAGTTCTTC	CASSLDPSGSSYNEQFF
TRBJ1-1	TRBD1	NA	TRBV2	TGTGCCAGCAGGGGACAGGGCGACACTGAAGCTTTCTTT	CASRGQGDTEAFF
TRBJ1-1	NA	once	TRBV14	TGTGCCAGCAGCTACCAGGTGAACACTGAAGCTTTCTTT	CASSYQVNTEAFF
TRBJ2-7	TRBD1	NA	TRBV12-3/TRBV12-4	TGTGCCAGCAGTAGACAGGGGGGGTACGAGCAGTACTTC	CASSRQGGYEQYF
TRBJ1-1	NA	few	TRBV3-1/TRBV3-2	TGTGCCAGCAGCCAAGGATTAAGGGGAAGAGCTTTCTTT	CASSQGLRGRAFF
TRBJ2-2	TRBD2	once	TRBV7-3	TGTGCCAGCACCCGGACTAGCGGCACCGGGGAGCTGTTTTTT	CASTRTSGTGELFF
TRBJ2-1	NA	NA	TRBV7-7	TGTGCTAGCAGTCTCCTACGGGGCAATGAGCAGTTCTTC	CASSLLRGNEQFF
TRBJ2-1	NA	once	TRBV5-1	TGCGCCAGCAGCTTTAAGGACAGCAATGAGCAGTTCTTC	CASSFKDSNEQFF